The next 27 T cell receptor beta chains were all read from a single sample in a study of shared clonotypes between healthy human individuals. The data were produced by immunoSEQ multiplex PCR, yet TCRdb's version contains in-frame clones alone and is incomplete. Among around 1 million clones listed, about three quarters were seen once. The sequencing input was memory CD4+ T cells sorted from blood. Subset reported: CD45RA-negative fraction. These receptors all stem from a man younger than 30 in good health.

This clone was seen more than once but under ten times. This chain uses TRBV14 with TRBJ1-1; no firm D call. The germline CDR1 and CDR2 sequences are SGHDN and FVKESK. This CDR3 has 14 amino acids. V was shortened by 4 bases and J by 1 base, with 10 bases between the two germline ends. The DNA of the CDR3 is TGTGCCAGCAGCCGAAAGCCGGGGAACACTGAAGCTTTCTTT. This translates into CASSRKPGNTEAFF. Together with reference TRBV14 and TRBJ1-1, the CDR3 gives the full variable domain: EAGVTQFPSHSVIEKGQTVTLRCDPISGHDNLYWYRRVMGKEIKFLLHFVKESKQDESGMPNNRFLAERTGGTYSTLKVQPAELEDSGVYFCASSRKPGNTEAFFGQGTRLTVV.

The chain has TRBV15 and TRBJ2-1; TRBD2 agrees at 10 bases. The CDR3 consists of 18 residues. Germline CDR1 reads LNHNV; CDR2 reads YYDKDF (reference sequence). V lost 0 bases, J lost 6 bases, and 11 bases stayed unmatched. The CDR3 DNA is TGTGCCACCAGCAGAGATCGTTTCGCTAGCGGGAGCCTCAATGAGCAGTTCTTC. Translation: CATSRDRFASGSLNEQFF.

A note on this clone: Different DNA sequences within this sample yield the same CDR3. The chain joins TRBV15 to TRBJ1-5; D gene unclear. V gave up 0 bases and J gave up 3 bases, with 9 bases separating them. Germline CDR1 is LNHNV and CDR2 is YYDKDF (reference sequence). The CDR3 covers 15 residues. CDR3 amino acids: CATSRDLGNNQPQHF. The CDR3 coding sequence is TGTGCCACCAGCAGAGATCTGGGAAACAATCAGCCCCAGCATTTT.

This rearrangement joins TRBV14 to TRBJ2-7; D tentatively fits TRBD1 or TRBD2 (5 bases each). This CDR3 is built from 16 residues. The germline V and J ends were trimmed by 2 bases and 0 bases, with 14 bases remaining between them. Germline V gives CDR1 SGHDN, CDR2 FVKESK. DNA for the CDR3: TGTGCCAGCAGCCAAAGATTCCCAGGGAGCTCCTACGAGCAGTACTTC. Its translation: CASSQRFPGSSYEQYF.

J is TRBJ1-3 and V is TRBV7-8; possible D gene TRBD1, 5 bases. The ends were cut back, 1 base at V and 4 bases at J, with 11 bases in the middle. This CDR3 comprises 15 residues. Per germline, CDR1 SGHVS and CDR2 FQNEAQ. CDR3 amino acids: CASSLVQGGGNTIYF. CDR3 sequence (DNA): TGTGCCAGCAGCTTAGTTCAGGGAGGAGGAAACACCATATATTTT.

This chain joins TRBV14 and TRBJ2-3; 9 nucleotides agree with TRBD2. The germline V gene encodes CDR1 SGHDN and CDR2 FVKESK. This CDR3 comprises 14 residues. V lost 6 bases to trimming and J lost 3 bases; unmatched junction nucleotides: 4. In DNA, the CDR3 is TGTGCCAGCAGACCGGGACTAGCAACAGATACGCAGTATTTT. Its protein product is CASRPGLATDTQYF.

The CDR3 DNA reads TGTGCCAGCAGTTACTCTGCAGGGGCTCAGCCCCAGCATTTT. As protein: CASSYSAGAQPQHF. The V call is TRBV6-6, the J call TRBJ1-5; maybe TRBD1 (6 bases). CDR1 and CDR2 from the germline V gene are MNHNY and SVGAGI (reference sequence). The CDR3 has 14 amino acids. With 0 bases removed from V and 6 bases from J, the gap between germline ends came to 9 bases.

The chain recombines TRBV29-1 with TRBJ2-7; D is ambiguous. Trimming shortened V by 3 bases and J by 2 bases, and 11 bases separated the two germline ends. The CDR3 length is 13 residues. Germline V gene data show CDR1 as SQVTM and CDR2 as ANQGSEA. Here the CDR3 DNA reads TGCAGCGTTGATGTATTGGGGACCTACGAGCAGTACTTC. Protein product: CSVDVLGTYEQYF.

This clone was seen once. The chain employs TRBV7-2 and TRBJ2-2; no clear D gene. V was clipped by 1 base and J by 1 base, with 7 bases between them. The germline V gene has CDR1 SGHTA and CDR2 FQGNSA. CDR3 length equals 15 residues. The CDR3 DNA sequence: TGTGCCAGCAGCTTAGTTCTGGGGAACACCGGGGAGCTGTTTTTT. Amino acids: CASSLVLGNTGELFF.

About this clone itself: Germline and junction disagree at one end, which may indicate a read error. The CDR3 spells CASSTGTGGTGELFF. The CDR3 DNA reads TGTGCTAGCAGTACCGGGACAGGGGGCACCGGGGAGCTGTTTTTT. The gene calls are TRBV7-7 and TRBJ2-2; 11 bases match TRBD1. The CDR3 sequence is 15 residues long. CDR1 and CDR2 from the germline V gene are SSHAT and FNYEAQ (reference sequence). Looking up the rest from reference TRBV7-7 and TRBJ2-2 gives the full variable domain: GAGVSQSPRYKVTKRGQDVTLRCDPISSHATLYWYQQALGQGPEFLTYFNYEAQPDKSGLPSDRFSAERPEGSISTLTIQRTEQRDSAMYRCASSTGTGGTGELFFGEGSRLTVL.

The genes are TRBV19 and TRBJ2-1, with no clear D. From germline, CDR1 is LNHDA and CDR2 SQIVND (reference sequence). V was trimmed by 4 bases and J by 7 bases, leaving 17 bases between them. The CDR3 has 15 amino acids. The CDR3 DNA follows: TGTGCCAGTAGTACCCTACACGGGTTGGGGAATGAGCAGTTCTTC. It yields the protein CASSTLHGLGNEQFF.

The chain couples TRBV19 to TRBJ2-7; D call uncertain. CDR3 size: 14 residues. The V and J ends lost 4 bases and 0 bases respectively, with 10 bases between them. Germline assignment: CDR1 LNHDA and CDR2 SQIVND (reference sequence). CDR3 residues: CASSTHSNSYEQYF. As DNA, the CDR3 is TGTGCCAGTAGTACCCATAGCAACTCCTACGAGCAGTACTTC.

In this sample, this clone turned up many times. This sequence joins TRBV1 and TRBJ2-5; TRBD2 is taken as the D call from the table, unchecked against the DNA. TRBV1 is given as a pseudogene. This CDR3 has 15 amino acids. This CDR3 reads CTSSPPSRARETQYF. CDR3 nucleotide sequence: TGCACCAGCAGCCCGCCCTCTCGTGCGCGAGAGACCCAGTACTTC.

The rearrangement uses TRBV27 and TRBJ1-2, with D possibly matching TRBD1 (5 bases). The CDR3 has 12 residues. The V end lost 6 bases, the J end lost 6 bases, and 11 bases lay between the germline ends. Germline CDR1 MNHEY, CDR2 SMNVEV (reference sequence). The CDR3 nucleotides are TGTGCCAGCAGGCGGGACCCAAATGGCTACACCTTC. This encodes CASRRDPNGYTF.

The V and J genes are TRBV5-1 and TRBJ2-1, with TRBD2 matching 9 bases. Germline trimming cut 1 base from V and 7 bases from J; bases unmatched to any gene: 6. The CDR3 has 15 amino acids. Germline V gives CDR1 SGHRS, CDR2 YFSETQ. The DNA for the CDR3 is TGCGCCAGCAGCTTGCATGCGGGAGGGATAAATGAGCAGTTCTTC. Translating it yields CASSLHAGGINEQFF. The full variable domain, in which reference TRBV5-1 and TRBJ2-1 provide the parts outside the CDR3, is KAGVTQTPRYLIKTRGQQVTLSCSPISGHRSVSWYQQTPGQGLQFLFEYFSETQRNKGNFPGRFSGRQFSNSRSEMNVSTLELGDSALYLCASSLHAGGINEQFFGPGTRLTVL.

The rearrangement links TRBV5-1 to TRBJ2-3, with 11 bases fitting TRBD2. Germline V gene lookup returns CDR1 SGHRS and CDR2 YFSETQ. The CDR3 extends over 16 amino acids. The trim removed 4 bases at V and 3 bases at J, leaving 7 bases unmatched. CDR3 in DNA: TGCGCCAGCAGCGACCCTACTAGCGGGAGAACAGATACGCAGTATTTT. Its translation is CASSDPTSGRTDTQYF.

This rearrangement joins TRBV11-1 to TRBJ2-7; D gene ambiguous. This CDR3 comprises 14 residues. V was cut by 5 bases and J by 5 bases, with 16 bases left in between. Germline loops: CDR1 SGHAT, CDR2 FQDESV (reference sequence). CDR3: CASSRLRTSDEQYF. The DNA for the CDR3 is TGTGCCAGCAGCCGATTACGGACGTCGGACGAGCAGTACTTC.

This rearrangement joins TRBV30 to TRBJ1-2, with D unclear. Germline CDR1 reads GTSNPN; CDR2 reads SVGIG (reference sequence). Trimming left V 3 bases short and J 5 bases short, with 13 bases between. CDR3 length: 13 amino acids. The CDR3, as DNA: TGTGCCTGGAGCGAAAGGCGGGGTTATGGCTACACCTTC. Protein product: CAWSERRGYGYTF.

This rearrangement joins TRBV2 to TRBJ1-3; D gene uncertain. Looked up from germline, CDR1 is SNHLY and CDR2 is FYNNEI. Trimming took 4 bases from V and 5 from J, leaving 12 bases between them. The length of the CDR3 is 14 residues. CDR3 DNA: TGTGCCAGCAGTGTGACGGAAGGACGAAACACCATATATTTT. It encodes CASSVTEGRNTIYF.

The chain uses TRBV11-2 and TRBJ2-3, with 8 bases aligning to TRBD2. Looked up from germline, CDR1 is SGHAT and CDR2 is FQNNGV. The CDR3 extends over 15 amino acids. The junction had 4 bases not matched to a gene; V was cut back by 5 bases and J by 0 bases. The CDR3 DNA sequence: TGTGCCAGCAGCAAAACTAGCGGTAGCACAGATACGCAGTATTTT. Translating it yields CASSKTSGSTDTQYF.

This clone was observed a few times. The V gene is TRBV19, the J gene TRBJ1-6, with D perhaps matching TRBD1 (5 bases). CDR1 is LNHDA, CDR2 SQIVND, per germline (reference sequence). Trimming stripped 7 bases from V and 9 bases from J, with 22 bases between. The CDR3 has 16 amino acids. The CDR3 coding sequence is TGTGCCAGTATTGGGACGGAGAACAGACTGGGTTCACCCCTCCACTTT. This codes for CASIGTENRLGSPLHF.

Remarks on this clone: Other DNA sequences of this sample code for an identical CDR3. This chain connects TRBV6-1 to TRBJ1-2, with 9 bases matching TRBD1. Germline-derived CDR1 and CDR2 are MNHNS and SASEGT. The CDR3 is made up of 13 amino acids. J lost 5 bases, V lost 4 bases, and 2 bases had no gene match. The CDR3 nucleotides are TGTGCCAGCAGTGGAGGGACAGGGTATGGCTACACCTTC. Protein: CASSGGTGYGYTF.

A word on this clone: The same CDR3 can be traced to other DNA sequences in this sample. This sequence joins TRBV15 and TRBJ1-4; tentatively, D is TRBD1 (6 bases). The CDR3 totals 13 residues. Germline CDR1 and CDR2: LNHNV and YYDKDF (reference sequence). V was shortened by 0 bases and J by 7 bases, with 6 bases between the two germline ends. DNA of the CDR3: TGTGCCACCAGCAGAGACAGGGGTGAAAAACTGTTTTTT. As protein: CATSRDRGEKLFF.

The DNA of the CDR3 is TGTGCCTGGAGTGTCGGACAGGGGAACTATGGCTACACCTTC. It yields the protein CAWSVGQGNYGYTF. The genes are TRBV30 and TRBJ1-2; 9 nucleotides align to TRBD1. CDR3 length: 14 amino acids. Germline V gene lookup returns CDR1 GTSNPN and CDR2 SVGIG (reference sequence). With 0 bases clipped from V and 2 bases from J, the junction kept 1 base outside the gene matches.

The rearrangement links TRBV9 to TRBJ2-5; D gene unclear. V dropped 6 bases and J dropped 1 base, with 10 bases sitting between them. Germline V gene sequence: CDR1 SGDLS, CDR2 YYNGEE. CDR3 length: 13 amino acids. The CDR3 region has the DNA TGTGCCAGCAATGTGGCAGGCCAAGAGACCCAGTACTTC. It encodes CASNVAGQETQYF.

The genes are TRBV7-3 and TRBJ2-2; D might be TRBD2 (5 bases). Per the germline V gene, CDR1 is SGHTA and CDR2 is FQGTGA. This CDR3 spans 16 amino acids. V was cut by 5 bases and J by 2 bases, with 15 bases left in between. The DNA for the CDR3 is TGTGCCAGCAGCCCACGTCGCGGAGGAAACACCGGGGAGCTGTTTTTT. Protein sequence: CASSPRRGGNTGELFF.

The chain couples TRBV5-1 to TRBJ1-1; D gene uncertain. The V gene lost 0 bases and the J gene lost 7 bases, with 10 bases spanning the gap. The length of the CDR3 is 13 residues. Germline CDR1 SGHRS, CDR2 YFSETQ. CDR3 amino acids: CASSLEAAGEAFF. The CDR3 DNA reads TGCGCCAGCAGCTTGGAGGCTGCTGGTGAAGCTTTCTTT.